This T cell receptor beta chain was recovered during a study of T cells in Graves' hyperthyroidism and ophthalmopathy. About the study: The initial diagnosis was the point when peripheral blood was collected, ahead of any treatment. Whole-study results and caveats: In validation, the model predicted ophthalmopathy. These predictions came a median about 6.2 months before onset.

The germline V gene has CDR1 SGHRS and CDR2 YFSETQ. The CDR3 sequence is 16 residues long. Trimming cost V 6 bases and J 4 bases; bases outside gene matches: 13. RNA transcripts yielded amplified TCR beta CDR3 regions. Carried out on the TCR CDR3, a first-round RT-PCR used the HTBI primer set. TCRdb ran MiXCR on the multiplex PCR reads and lists one entry per CDR3 protein. The data contain hundreds of thousands of distinct CDR3 sequences, approximately 14% of them singletons. The sample holds a few counts of this clonotype. No antigen is known for it. Uncontrolled infection, other autoimmune disease, pregnancy or lactation led to exclusion.

This receptor was identified in a man between 18 and 29 years old with Graves' ophthalmopathy. Sequencing was carried out using blood. The chain employs TRBV5-1 and TRBJ2-5, with 9 nucleotides matching TRBD1. The CDR3 region is CASTRTTGGGLETQYF. The DNA for the CDR3 is TGCGCCAGCACACGAACGACAGGGGGAGGGTTAGAGACCCAGTACTTC.